The TCR beta chain described here comes from a study of CD8 T cells in Susac syndrome. Turning to the study itself: When their blood was taken, the Susac syndrome patients had either not yet had any therapy, were taking corticosteroids, or were taking intravenous immunoglobulin alone.

Reverse transcription used about 0.45 to 1 ug RNA and random hexamers. The amplification used immunoSEQ multiplex PCR on TCR beta CDR3; it spanned 54 Vbeta and 13 Jbeta. One entry per CDR3 protein results from TCRdb running MiXCR on the immunoSEQ multiplex PCR reads. The sample includes around 110,000 distinct CDR3 sequences, about 95% seen only once; the top ten take 0.28%. This CDR3 has 16 residues. The germline gives CDR1 MNHNY, CDR2 SVGAGI (reference sequence). J lost 0 bases, V lost 4 bases, and 5 bases had no gene match. Input material: CD8+ T cells from PBMCs. The chain couples TRBV6-6 to TRBJ2-7, with 11 nucleotides matching TRBD2. This clonotype was sampled from a human donor with Susac syndrome. The chain's CDR3 is CASSFPLAGGSYEQYF. The CDR3 nucleotides are TGTGCCAGCAGTTTCCCCCTAGCGGGGGGCTCCTACGAGCAGTACTTC.